This T cell receptor beta chain emerged from a study of blood T cells in healthy people across ages. This clonotype was counted between two and nine times. A read error is possible here, since a much larger clone lies one base away. A sample-barcoded 5' primer and a J-beta primer mix were used in a second PCR of roughly 6 to 11 cycles. Each CDR3 protein gets one entry after TCRdb re-called the 5' RACE reads with MiXCR. The sample has hundreds of thousands of distinct CDR3 sequences, less than 35% seen once. The V gene lost 1 base and the J gene lost 11 bases, with 17 bases spanning the gap. CDR1 SGHAT and CDR2 FQNNGV come from the germline V gene. The CDR3 spans 14 residues.

The sequence derives from a woman over 75 in good health. The sequencing input was blood. The chain joins TRBV11-2 to TRBJ2-5; D is possibly TRBD1 (5 bases). The CDR3 protein is CASSLGIGGHEQYF. CDR3 bases: TGTGCCAGCAGCTTAGGTATCGGTGGACATGAGCAGTACTTC.